This entry lists 12 T cell receptor beta chains sequenced from one sample in a study of T cells in women clearing cervical HPV infection. The method was immunoSEQ multiplex PCR; TCRdb's version includes in-frame clones alone and lacks a portion of them. The specimen's table records approximately 13,000 clones. The specimen sequenced was blood buffy coat. The source is a woman aged 18 to 69 with a cervical HPV16 infection that either progressed to CIN3+ or cleared (not recorded which).

In regard to this clone: The read comes to an end 3 residues before the CDR3 does, leaving the germline J gene to fill in the end. J is TRBJ1-5 and V is TRBV20-1; no definite D call. The V end lost 2 bases, the J end lost 9 bases, and 11 bases lay between the germline ends. The length of the CDR3 is 12 residues. Germline CDR1 DFQATT, CDR2 SNEGSKA (reference sequence). CDR3 DNA, as far as it was read: TGCAGTGCTAGAATAGTGCGCGGGCCC. As protein: CSARIVRGP. The full CDR3 protein is CSARIVRGPQHF.

In the case of this clone: The observed sequence ends 3 residues before the CDR3 terminus, with the missing tail filled in from the germline J gene. The rearrangement uses TRBV20-1 and TRBJ2-3, with TRBD1 as a possible D gene (6 bases). Germline-derived CDR1 and CDR2 are DFQATT and SNEGSKA (reference sequence). The CDR3 has 14 amino acids. Between the trimmed V and J ends, which lost 6 bases and 0 bases, there was a span of 13 bases. CDR3 region: CSAATTGSTDTQYF. The part of the CDR3 DNA that was read is TGCAGTGCCGCAACAACAGGGAGCACAGATACG.

Notes on this clone: The read finishes 3 residues shy of the CDR3 end, and the germline J gene is used to complete it. The V gene is TRBV4-1, the J gene TRBJ1-2, with D possibly being TRBD1 (5 bases). CDR3 length equals 16 residues. V lost 1 base, J lost 3 bases, and 15 bases lay in between. Germline V lookup: CDR1 MGHRA, CDR2 YSYEKL. The CDR3 bases that were read are TGCGCCAGCAGCCAAGGGAACAGGAGGGGAGACTATGGC. Translated: CASSQGNRRGDYG. The whole CDR3 sequence is CASSQGNRRGDYGYTF.

Regarding this clone: The CDR3 end is not reached by the read, which stops 3 residues before it; the germline J gene fills it in. The gene calls are TRBV7-6 and TRBJ2-2; D is undetermined. This CDR3 is built from 14 residues. Germline V gene data show CDR1 as SGHVS and CDR2 as FNYEAQ. The CDR3: CASSLGAVNEKLFF. CDR3 DNA, as far as it was read: TGTGCCAGCAGCTTAGGCGCTGTAAATGAAAAG.

In regard to this clone: The CDR3 end is not reached by the read, which stops 3 residues before it; the germline J gene fills it in. The chain joins TRBV20-1 to TRBJ2-1; 9 bases map to TRBD2. V was clipped by 7 bases and J by 7 bases; unmatched bases: 5. The germline gives CDR1 DFQATT, CDR2 SNEGSKA (reference sequence). The CDR3 is made up of 12 amino acids. The CDR3 reads CSGRGGENEQFF. The covered CDR3 bases are TGCAGTGGGCGGGGGGGGGAAAATGAG.

Turning to this clone: The CDR3 extends 3 residues past the end of the read, so its final part is completed from the germline J gene. The rearrangement links TRBV7-6 to TRBJ2-2, with D possibly being TRBD1 (6 bases). The CDR3 totals 17 residues. V was clipped by 6 bases and J by 7 bases, with 24 bases between them. CDR1 is SGHVS and CDR2 is FNYEAQ in the germline V gene. The sequenced CDR3 bases are TGTGCCAGCAGTCTTCGAACGGCAGGGGCGTGGGACGGGGAG. This translates into CASSLRTAGAWDGE. The complete CDR3 protein is CASSLRTAGAWDGELFF.

A note on this clone: The read gets to within 3 residues of the CDR3 end, and the germline J gene fills in the rest. The V and J genes are TRBV2 and TRBJ1-1; D gene unclear. The CDR3 has 12 residues. Trimming removed 6 bases from V and 4 bases from J, with 9 bases in between. Germline-derived CDR1 and CDR2 are SNHLY and FYNNEI. The CDR3 spells CASSAGITEAFF. The CDR3 DNA, read in part, is TGTGCCAGCAGCGCAGGAATCACTGAA.

As regards this clone: The read terminates 3 residues ahead of where the CDR3 ends, so the germline J gene completes it. The gene calls are TRBV20-1 and TRBJ1-2, with 8 bases matching TRBD1. With 6 bases clipped from V and 3 bases from J, the junction kept 6 bases outside the gene matches. Germline values: CDR1 DFQATT, CDR2 SNEGSKA (reference sequence). The CDR3 sequence is 13 residues long. The CDR3 is CSALKGQDYGYTF. The CDR3 bases that were read are TGCAGTGCCTTAAAGGGACAGGACTATGGC.

This chain's CDR3 is CASSWDTTDTQYF. CDR3 DNA, as far as it was read: TGTGCCAGCAGCTGGGACACCACAGATACG. The rearrangement joins TRBV5-6 to TRBJ2-3, with D possibly matching TRBD1 (6 bases). The CDR3 end lies 3 residues beyond the end of the read and is filled in from the germline J gene. V was clipped by 3 bases and J by 2 bases, with 7 bases between them. This CDR3 has 13 residues. Germline CDR1 is SGHDT and CDR2 is YYEEEE.

As concerns this clone: The germline gene is not matched at one end of the junction; a read error may be the cause. The read falls 3 residues short of the CDR3 end, and the missing part is taken from the germline J gene. This chain joins TRBV6-1 and TRBJ1-3, with D possibly TRBD1 on 5 matching bases. The CDR3 runs to 14 residues. Germline CDR1 MNHNS, CDR2 SASEGT. CDR3: CASREHGTGNTIYF. The DNA read from the CDR3 is TGTGCCAGCAGGGAACACGGGACTGGAAACACA.

Incomplete CDR3 DNA: TGTGCCAGCAGCTTTGGGCTGGAGGAAAAA. Translation gives CASSFGLEEK. The full-length CDR3 reads as CASSFGLEEKLFF. The chain combines TRBV7-2 with TRBJ1-4; no reliable D call. The read comes to an end 3 residues before the CDR3 does, leaving the germline J gene to fill in the end. Looked up from germline, CDR1 is SGHTA and CDR2 is FQGNSA. V was pared by 3 bases and J by 8 bases, with 10 bases between. The CDR3 spans 13 residues.

Comments on this clone: Coverage ceases 3 residues before the CDR3 finishes, and the germline J gene fills in the end. The chain links TRBV7-9 to TRBJ1-2; D uncertain. In germline, CDR1 is SEHNR, CDR2 FQNEAQ (reference sequence). The CDR3 length is 15 residues. Trimming shortened V by 5 bases and J by 2 bases, and 15 bases separated the two germline ends. The CDR3 here is CASSPPSAENYGYTF. The sequenced part of the CDR3 DNA is TGTGCCAGCAGCCCCCCCTCGGCGGAGAACTATGGC.